This is a list of T cell receptor beta chains from one sample in a study of cytomegalovirus exposure and HLA in healthy donors. Produced via immunoSEQ multiplex PCR; TCRdb's table is partial and in-frame only. The repertoire consists of 130,000 or so clones, with about three quarters occurring once and the leading ten covering approximately 4%. The sequencing input was PBMCs. The receptors shown here come from a man aged 50 to 59 in good health and CMV-seropositive. Both conserved end residues are part of each CDR3. A D gene is named only where the DNA matches it firmly. Clone size is shown for a subset of rows, as once, few, many or a class of expanded clone.

V gene,D gene,J gene,clone size,CDR3 DNA,CDR3 protein
TRBV15,.,TRBJ2-1,large,TGTGCCACCAGCGGTCGGGTCGCCCACGCCTTCTTCAATGAGCAGTTCTTC,CATSGRVAHAFFNEQFF
TRBV5-4,.,TRBJ1-4,.,TGTGCCAGCAGCCGGTCGGGGAACACTAATGAAAAACTGTTTTTT,CASSRSGNTNEKLFF
TRBV6-1,TRBD2,TRBJ2-2,few,TGTGCCAGCAGGGAAAAGACTAGCTCTAGCGGGGAGCTGTTTTTT,CASREKTSSSGELFF
TRBV5-4,TRBD1,TRBJ2-1,.,TGTGCCAGCAGCCCTCGGACAGGGTTTAACAATGAGCAGTTCTTC,CASSPRTGFNNEQFF
TRBV15,.,TRBJ2-5,.,TGTGCCACCAGCAGAGAAAGAGGATCGGGGTCGGACCAGTACTTC,CATSRERGSGSDQYF
TRBV7-2,.,TRBJ2-5,.,TGTGCCAGCAGCTCATGGGGGCGGTGGGAGACCCAGTACTTC,CASSSWGRWETQYF
TRBV7-9,.,TRBJ2-1,.,TGTGCCAGCAGCTTAGTGGTCAGCAATGAGCAGTTCTTC,CASSLVVSNEQFF
TRBV18,.,TRBJ1-5,.,TGTGCCAGCTCACCACTACGGACAGATAGCAATCAGCCCCAGCATTTT,CASSPLRTDSNQPQHF
TRBV7-6,TRBD1,TRBJ1-2,once,TGTGCCAGCAGCTCCCTAAACCCCGGGACAGGGGGCTCTGGCTACACCTTC,CASSSLNPGTGGSGYTF
TRBV6-5,.,TRBJ2-3,.,TGTGCCAGCAGTTACTCGTCTGACACGCGCACAGATACGCAGTATTTT,CASSYSSDTRTDTQYF
TRBV29-1,TRBD2,TRBJ2-7,.,TGCAGCGTGGCAGGTAGACTAGCGTCGTACGAGCAGTACTTC,CSVAGRLASYEQYF
TRBV4-3,TRBD1,TRBJ2-7,few,TGCGCCAGCAGCCAAGATCCGGGACAGGGGGGAATTGTGCAGTACTTC,CASSQDPGQGGIVQYF
TRBV4-1,.,TRBJ2-3,.,TGCGCCAGCAGCCCCAGCGCTACAGATACGCAGTATTTT,CASSPSATDTQYF
TRBV7-2,.,TRBJ1-2,.,TGTGCCAGCAGCTCGCCGACGGAGTTCTATGGCTACACCTTC,CASSSPTEFYGYTF
TRBV15,.,TRBJ1-1,.,TGTGCCACCAGGCAGTTTGAGGGTTCCACTGAAGCTTTCTTT,CATRQFEGSTEAFF
TRBV18,.,TRBJ1-1,once,TGTGCCAGCTCACCACCCAGGGTTCGACGCACTGAAGCTTTCTTT,CASSPPRVRRTEAFF
TRBV2,TRBD1,TRBJ1-4,.,TGTGCCAGCTTGAGCCCCACCGGGACAGGGAGGGAAAAACTGTTTTTT,CASLSPTGTGREKLFF